Listed below are T cell receptor beta chains from one sample, sequenced in a study of T-cell reconstitution after alpha-beta-depleted transplantation in children. TCRdb processed the PCR reads anew with MiXCR; each CDR3 protein has one entry. The sample yields around 600,000 distinct CDR3 sequences, about 10% seen once. Sequences were derived from PBMCs from the stem cell graft donor, sampled from the stem cell graft. These receptors were collected from a human donor who donated a stem cell graft to a child with acute myeloid leukemia. The CDR3 runs from the conserved cysteine through the conserved F or W. Fields, in order: V gene, clone size, J gene, D gene, CDR3 DNA, CDR3 protein. A D gene is named only where the DNA matches it firmly. The size of a clone is reported for some rows only, either as once, few or many, or as a class for expanded clones.

TRBV20-1	-	TRBJ2-1	TRBD2	TGCAGTGCTAGAGGGCCTAGCGGTCTCTACAATGAGCAGTTCTTC	CSARGPSGLYNEQFF
TRBV6-5	many	TRBJ1-2	-	TGTGCCAGCAGTTACTCCGAATACGGGGGTGGGAGCTATGGCTACACCTTC	CASSYSEYGGGSYGYTF
TRBV6-1	-	TRBJ2-3	TRBD2	TGTGCCAGCAGTGGCTTTGCGGGGGGGGAGGGTACGCAGTATTTT	CASSGFAGGEGTQYF
TRBV7-2	-	TRBJ2-5	-	TGTGCCAGCAGCTTAGAGTACCAAGAGACCCAGTACTTC	CASSLEYQETQYF
TRBV7-3	-	TRBJ1-1	-	TGTGCCAGCAGCACGGGGGGTCTCACTGAAGCTTTCTTT	CASSTGGLTEAFF
TRBV12-3/TRBV12-4	few	TRBJ2-1	-	TGTGCCAGCAGTTTCGCCGACCCAACAGGGCTTAGAGGGTTTAGGAATGAGCAGTTCTTC	CASSFADPTGLRGFRNEQFF
TRBV20-1	-	TRBJ2-1	TRBD2	TGCAGTGCTATCGAGGGTCTAGCGGGTGTGGGGGGGCAGTTCTTC	CSAIEGLAGVGGQFF
TRBV5-8	many	TRBJ2-6	-	TGTGCCAGCTTGCTGCCTGGGGCTGGGGCCAACGTCCTGACTTTC	CASLLPGAGANVLTF
TRBV21-1	few	TRBJ2-7	-	TGTGCCATCCAACTAGCGGTCTACGAGCAGTACTTC	CAIQLAVYEQYF
TRBV9	-	TRBJ1-2	-	TGTGCCAGCAGCGTAGCGCCGACGGGGAACTATGGCTACACCTTC	CASSVAPTGNYGYTF
TRBV5-1	-	TRBJ1-2	TRBD1	TGCGCCAGCAGCTCCCGGGGACAGGGAACGAGCGGCTACACCTTC	CASSSRGQGTSGYTF
TRBV20-1	few	TRBJ2-3	TRBD2	TGCAGTGCCCTAGGAGCGGGAGTTAGGGATACGCAGTATTTT	CSALGAGVRDTQYF
TRBV18	-	TRBJ2-7	TRBD1	TGTGCCAGCTCACCAATCGAGGGACAGGGGCTTACACTAGCCTACGAGCAGTACTTC	CASSPIEGQGLTLAYEQYF
TRBV11-3	-	TRBJ2-2	-	TGTGCCAGCAGCTTAGCGGGATCTCCCGGGGAGCTGTTTTTT	CASSLAGSPGELFF
TRBV28	-	TRBJ2-5	TRBD1	TGTGCCAGCAGTCCAGCTAGGGGGCGAAGGGGACAAGAGACCCAGTACTTC	CASSPARGRRGQETQYF
TRBV24-1	few	TRBJ2-7	-	TGTGCCACCAGTGACTCTAAAAGGAACGAGCAGTACTTC	CATSDSKRNEQYF
TRBV24-1	-	TRBJ1-1	-	TGTGCCACCAGTGATGCCAGGGGTTCCAGCACTGAAGCTTTCTTT	CATSDARGSSTEAFF
TRBV9	-	TRBJ2-7	-	TGTGCCAGCAGCGTAGCTGCGGACACCTACGAGCAGTACTTC	CASSVAADTYEQYF
TRBV24-1	few	TRBJ2-5	TRBD1	TGTGCCACCAGTATCGGGACAGGGGGGGAGACCCAGTACTTC	CATSIGTGGETQYF
TRBV29-1	few	TRBJ2-1	-	TGCAGCGTTGAAGATTGGGCTAGACCTTTAAACAATGAGCAGTTCTTC	CSVEDWARPLNNEQFF
TRBV7-3	-	TRBJ2-7	TRBD2	TGTGCCAGCAGCCCGACTAGCGGTCCCTCCTCCGAGCAGTACTTC	CASSPTSGPSSEQYF
TRBV12-3/TRBV12-4	-	TRBJ2-1	TRBD2	TGTGCCAGCAACAAAGCGGGAAGCTCCTACAATGAGCAGTTCTTC	CASNKAGSSYNEQFF
TRBV29-1	few	TRBJ2-1	-	TGCAGCGGCACCGGACTGGAACGTCTCCCCGTAAATGAGCAGTTCTTC	CSGTGLERLPVNEQFF
TRBV27	-	TRBJ2-1	TRBD2	TGTGCCAGCAGTGTGACTAGCGGGAGTTTTGGTGAGCAGTTCTTC	CASSVTSGSFGEQFF
TRBV20-1	few	TRBJ2-1	TRBD2	TGCAGTGCTCAAAGGGCTAGCGGGAGGAATGAGCAGTTCTTC	CSAQRASGRNEQFF
TRBV20-1	-	TRBJ2-1	TRBD2	TGCAGTGCTAGAGATAGCCGGGGGGGCGGGTTATTCTTC	CSARDSRGGGLFF
TRBV5-1	-	TRBJ2-7	-	TGCGCCAGCAGCTTACTAGCCCCTGGTCTGGGAGTGTCCTACGAGCAGTACTTC	CASSLLAPGLGVSYEQYF
TRBV20-1	many	TRBJ2-1	-	TGCAGTGCTCCACAGCGGCGCCAAATCAATGAGCAGTTCTTC	CSAPQRRQINEQFF
TRBV5-1	-	TRBJ2-3	-	TGCGCCAGCAGCTACATAGGTGGAGCAGATACGCAGTATTTT	CASSYIGGADTQYF
TRBV20-1	many	TRBJ1-2	-	TGCAGTGCTAGACAGGGGCACACCTATGGCTACACCTTC	CSARQGHTYGYTF
TRBV18	-	TRBJ2-1	TRBD2	TGTGCCAGCTCAACCGGGACTAGCGGGAGAGAATACAATGAGCAGTTCTTC	CASSTGTSGREYNEQFF
TRBV27	many	TRBJ2-2	-	TGTGCCAGCGCAACTCTAGCCTTGAGGTTTTTCGGGGAGCTGTTTTTT	CASATLALRFFGELFF
TRBV18	few	TRBJ1-5	-	TGTGCCAGCTCACCAGGAGAGGGGCAGCCCCAGCATTTT	CASSPGEGQPQHF
TRBV20-1	many	TRBJ2-3	TRBD2	TGCAGTGTTCTAGCGGGCCGCTGGGGGTTAAGCACAGATACGCAGTATTTT	CSVLAGRWGLSTDTQYF
TRBV20-1	-	TRBJ1-5	-	TGCAGTGCTAGGGTGAGCAATCAGCCCCAGCATTTT	CSARVSNQPQHF
TRBV20-1	-	TRBJ2-1	TRBD2	TGCAGTGCTCACGGGACTAGCGGGAGGTCGAGCTCCTACAATGAGCAGTTCTTC	CSAHGTSGRSSSYNEQFF
TRBV9	-	TRBJ2-7	TRBD2	TGTGCCAGCAGCAAAACCGGGACTACGGGCTACGAGCAGTACTTC	CASSKTGTTGYEQYF
TRBV20-1	few	TRBJ2-5	TRBD2	TGCAGTGCGGGAGCGGGAGTGGAGACCCAGTACTTC	CSAGAGVETQYF
TRBV28	-	TRBJ1-1	-	TGTGCCCTTCGGCGGGCAGGGCCGCTGAACACTGAAGCTTTCTTT	CALRRAGPLNTEAFF
TRBV5-1	few	TRBJ2-3	TRBD2	TGCGCCAGCAGCCCACTAGCGGGAGGATCCTTTGGCACAGATACGCAGTATTTT	CASSPLAGGSFGTDTQYF
TRBV9	few	TRBJ2-1	-	TGTGCCAGCAGCGTAGAAGAGCCCCGCGGAGATGAGCAGTTCTTC	CASSVEEPRGDEQFF
TRBV7-2	many	TRBJ2-7	TRBD2	TGTGCCAGCAGCTTAGAATGGACTAGCGGGAAGCACGAGCAGTACTTC	CASSLEWTSGKHEQYF
TRBV6-2/TRBV6-3	few	TRBJ2-1	-	TGTGCCAGCAGTTACTTTCGGTCTAACAATGAGCAGTTCTTC	CASSYFRSNNEQFF
TRBV7-2	few	TRBJ2-7	-	TGTGCCAGCAGCTCATCCCCCCTCTCCTACGAGCAGTACTTC	CASSSSPLSYEQYF
TRBV19	-	TRBJ2-1	-	TGTGCCAGTAGACCCGTGACTAGCTCCTACAATGAGCAGTTCTTC	CASRPVTSSYNEQFF
TRBV29-1	-	TRBJ2-5	TRBD2	TGCAGCGTCCCCGGGGGGACCCAGACCCAGTACTTC	CSVPGGTQTQYF
TRBV6-5	many	TRBJ1-1	-	TGTGCCAGCGCCCGCGTATCAGGGACTGAAGCTTTCTTT	CASARVSGTEAFF
TRBV20-1	-	TRBJ2-3	-	TGCAGTGCTAGCCGGGGGGCGCAAGCAGATACGCAGTATTTT	CSASRGAQADTQYF